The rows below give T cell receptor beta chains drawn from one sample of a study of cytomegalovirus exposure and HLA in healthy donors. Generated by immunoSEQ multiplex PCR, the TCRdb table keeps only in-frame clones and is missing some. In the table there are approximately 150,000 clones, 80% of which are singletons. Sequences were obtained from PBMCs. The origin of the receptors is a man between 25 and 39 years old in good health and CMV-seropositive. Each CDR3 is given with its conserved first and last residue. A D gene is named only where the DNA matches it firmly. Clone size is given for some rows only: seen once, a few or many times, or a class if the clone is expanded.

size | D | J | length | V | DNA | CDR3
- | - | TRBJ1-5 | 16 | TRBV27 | TGTGCCAGCAGTGCGGCGGGCGGGGCCCAAAATCAGCCCCAGCATTTT | CASSAAGGAQNQPQHF
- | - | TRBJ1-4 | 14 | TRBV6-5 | TGTGCCAGCAGTTACTCCGTGGGCAGAGAAAAACTGTTTTTT | CASSYSVGREKLFF
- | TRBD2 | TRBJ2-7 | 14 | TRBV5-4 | TGTGCCAGCAGCCCCGGGACTAGCAACTACGAGCAGTACTTC | CASSPGTSNYEQYF
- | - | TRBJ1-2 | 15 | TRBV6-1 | TGTGCCAGCAGTGAAGCTCGGGGCAGGGGTGCTGGCTACACCTTC | CASSEARGRGAGYTF
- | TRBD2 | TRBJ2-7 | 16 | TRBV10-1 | TGCGCCAGCAGTACCGGGACTAGCGGGATCAAGAACGAGCAGTACTTC | CASSTGTSGIKNEQYF
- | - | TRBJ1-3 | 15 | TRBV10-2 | TGCGCCAGCAGTGAAGACAGGTTCTCTGGAAACACCATATATTTT | CASSEDRFSGNTIYF
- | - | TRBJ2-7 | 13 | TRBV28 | TGTGCCAGCAGTGGTACAGTAGGATACGAGCAGTACTTC | CASSGTVGYEQYF
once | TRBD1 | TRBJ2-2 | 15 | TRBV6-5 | TGTGCCAGCAGACCCGACAGGGTGAGAACCGGGGAGCTGTTTTTT | CASRPDRVRTGELFF
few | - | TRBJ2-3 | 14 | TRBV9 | TGTGCCAGCAGCGTCACGGGGAGCACAGATACGCAGTATTTT | CASSVTGSTDTQYF
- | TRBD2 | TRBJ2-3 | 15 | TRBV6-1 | TGTGCCAGCATGGGAGCGGGGACGGTAACAGATACGCAGTATTTT | CASMGAGTVTDTQYF
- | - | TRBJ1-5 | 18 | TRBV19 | TGTGCCAGTACCTTGGACGGAGGGCAAGAATATAGCAATCAGCCCCAGCATTTT | CASTLDGGQEYSNQPQHF
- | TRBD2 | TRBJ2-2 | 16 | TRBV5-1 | TGCGCCAGCAGGATCAGCGGGAGGACTAACACCGGGGAGCTGTTTTTT | CASRISGRTNTGELFF
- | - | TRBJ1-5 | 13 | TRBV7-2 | TGTGCCGGCAGCTTAGACAGAAATCAGCCCCAGCATTTT | CAGSLDRNQPQHF
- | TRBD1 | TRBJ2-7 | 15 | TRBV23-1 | TGCGCCAGCAGTCGGGCCCCAGACAGGGGTTACGAGCAGTACTTC | CASSRAPDRGYEQYF
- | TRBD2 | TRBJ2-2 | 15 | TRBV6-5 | TGTGCCAGCAGTAAGACCGGGACTAGCGCCGGGGAGCTGTTTTTT | CASSKTGTSAGELFF
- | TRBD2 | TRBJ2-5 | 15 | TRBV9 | TGTGCCAGCAGCGTTCTGGGGACTAGCGGGGAGACCCAGTACTTC | CASSVLGTSGETQYF
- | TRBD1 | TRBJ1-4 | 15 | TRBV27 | TGTGCCAGCAGGCCGGACAGGGATTCTAATGAAAAACTGTTTTTT | CASRPDRDSNEKLFF
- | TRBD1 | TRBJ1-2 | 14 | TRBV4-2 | TGTGCCAGCAGCGAACAGGGGGCGGACTATGGCTACACCTTC | CASSEQGADYGYTF
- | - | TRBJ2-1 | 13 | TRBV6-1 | TGTGCCAGCAATTACGGGGGTGGGAATGAGCAGTTCTTC | CASNYGGGNEQFF
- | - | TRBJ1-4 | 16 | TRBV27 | TGTGCCAGCAGTTCCTCCCGGTGGGGAGCTAATGAAAAACTGTTTTTT | CASSSSRWGANEKLFF
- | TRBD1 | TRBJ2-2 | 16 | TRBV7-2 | TGTGCCAGCAGCGCCGGGACAGGGTCAATCACCGGGGAGCTGTTTTTT | CASSAGTGSITGELFF
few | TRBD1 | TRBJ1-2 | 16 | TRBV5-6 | TGTGCCAGCGACGGTTCCGGGACAGGGGCTAACTATGGCTACACCTTC | CASDGSGTGANYGYTF
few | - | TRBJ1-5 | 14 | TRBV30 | TGTGCCTGGAGTGGTGTCGCAGCGAATCAGCCCCAGCATTTT | CAWSGVAANQPQHF
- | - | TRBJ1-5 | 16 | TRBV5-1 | TGCGCCAGCAGCTTGGGGCCTGGGGGGGCAGGACAGCCCCAGCATTTT | CASSLGPGGAGQPQHF
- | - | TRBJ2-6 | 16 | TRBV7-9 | TGTGCCAGCAGCTTAGTGCAGGGCGTCAAGGCCAACGTCCTGACTTTC | CASSLVQGVKANVLTF
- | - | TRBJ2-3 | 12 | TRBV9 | TGTGCCAGCAGTCGGGTCACAGATACGCAGTATTTT | CASSRVTDTQYF
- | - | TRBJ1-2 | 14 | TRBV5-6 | TGTGCCAGCAGCCCCGAGGGGGTTCACTATGGCTACACCTTC | CASSPEGVHYGYTF
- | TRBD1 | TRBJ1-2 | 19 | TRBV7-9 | TGTGCCAGCAGCTTAGTCTACAGGGGCGCATCGGGTCTAAGCTATGGCTACACCTTC | CASSLVYRGASGLSYGYTF
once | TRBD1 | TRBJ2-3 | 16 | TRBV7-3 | TGTGCCAGCAGCTCCACAGGGGGTGGAGGCACAGATACGCAGTATTTT | CASSSTGGGGTDTQYF
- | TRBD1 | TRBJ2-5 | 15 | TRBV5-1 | TGCGCCAGCAGCGCATGGACAGGGGGTTTGGAGACCCAGTACTTC | CASSAWTGGLETQYF
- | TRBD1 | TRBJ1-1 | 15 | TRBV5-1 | TGCGCCAGCAGCTTAACAGGGGGGTGGGTCGCTGAAGCTTTCTTT | CASSLTGGWVAEAFF
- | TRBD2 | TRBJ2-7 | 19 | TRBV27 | TGTGCCAGCAGTTACTCTAGCGGCCTATTCTCCCCTTCGGTCTACGAGCAGTACTTC | CASSYSSGLFSPSVYEQYF
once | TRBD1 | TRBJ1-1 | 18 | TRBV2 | TGTGCCCCAAGAGCTCCAGGACAGGGGTTGGGGGTTAACACTGAAGCTTTCTTT | CAPRAPGQGLGVNTEAFF